The source of this T cell receptor beta chain is a study of blood T cell repertoires in COVID-19. Method: immunoSEQ multiplex PCR; TCRdb's copy keeps in-frame clones and lacks some. Altogether 8,000 or so clones are present, roughly 80% being singletons, with the ten largest covering about 32%. The TCR comes from a human donor in a cohort sampled during active COVID-19. Sequencing input: peripheral blood.

The CDR3 protein is CSASQEGQETQYF. CDR3 bases: TGCAGTGCTAGTCAGGAGGGCCAAGAGACCCAGTACTTC. The rearrangement links TRBV20-1 to TRBJ2-5; D may be TRBD2 (6 bases). CDR1 is DFQATT, CDR2 SNEGSKA, per germline (reference sequence). V was trimmed by 3 bases and J by 1 base, leaving 9 bases between them. This CDR3 spans 13 amino acids.